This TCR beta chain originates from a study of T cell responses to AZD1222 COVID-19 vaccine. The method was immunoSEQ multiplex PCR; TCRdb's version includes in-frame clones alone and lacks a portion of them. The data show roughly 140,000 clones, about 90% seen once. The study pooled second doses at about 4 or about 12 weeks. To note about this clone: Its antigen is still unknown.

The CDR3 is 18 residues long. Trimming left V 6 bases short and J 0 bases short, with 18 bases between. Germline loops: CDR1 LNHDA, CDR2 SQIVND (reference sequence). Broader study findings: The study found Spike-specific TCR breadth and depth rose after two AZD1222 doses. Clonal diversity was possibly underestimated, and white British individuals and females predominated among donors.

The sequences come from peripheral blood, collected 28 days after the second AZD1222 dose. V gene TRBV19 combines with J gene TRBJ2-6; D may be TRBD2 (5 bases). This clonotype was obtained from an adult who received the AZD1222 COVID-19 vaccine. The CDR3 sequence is CASRGSDRRVSGANVLTF. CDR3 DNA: TGTGCCAGTAGAGGTTCTGACCGGCGGGTCTCTGGGGCCAACGTCCTGACTTTC. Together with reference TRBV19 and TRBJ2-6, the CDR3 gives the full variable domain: DGGITQSPKYLFRKEGQNVTLSCEQNLNHDAMYWYRQDPGQGLRLIYYSQIVNDFQKGDIAEGYSVSREKKESFPLTVTSAQKNPTAFYLCASRGSDRRVSGANVLTFGAGSRLTVL.